These 5 T cell receptor beta chains share one sample of origin, sequenced in a study of beta chain features in type 1 diabetes. Every bit of the isolated RNA underwent reverse transcription, so sequencing read expressed TCRB transcripts. Sequenced by immunoSEQ multiplex PCR; TCRdb stores in-frame clones only, minus some. In the table there are under 350,000 clones, around 15% of which are singletons. Study-wide results and caveats: TCRB CDR3s were moderately but significantly shorter in Type 1 diabetes patients in all four CD4+ subsets.

Their cognate antigens are unknown. Input material: naive CD4+ T cells from blood. Receptors were obtained from a man aged 25-45 years with type 1 diabetes.

Only a few counts were recorded for this clone. The chain recombines TRBV19 with TRBJ1-5, with D uncertain. Trimming took off 7 bases at V and 6 bases at J, with 19 bases between the two ends. In germline, CDR1 is LNHDA, CDR2 SQIVND (reference sequence). CDR3 length equals 15 residues. The CDR3 DNA reads TGTGCCAGTACCTCAGGCCCTCCCGTCGGTCAGCCCCAGCATTTT. This translates into CASTSGPPVGQPQHF. The variable domain in full, completed from reference TRBV19 and TRBJ1-5, reads DGGITQSPKYLFRKEGQNVTLSCEQNLNHDAMYWYRQDPGQGLRLIYYSQIVNDFQKGDIAEGYSVSREKKESFPLTVTSAQKNPTAFYLCASTSGPPVGQPQHFGDGTRLSIL.

This clone has just a few counts. The V and J genes are TRBV19 and TRBJ2-1; 7 bases agree with TRBD2. There are 16 residues in the CDR3. With 5 bases clipped from V and 0 bases from J, the junction kept 7 bases outside the gene matches. The germline CDR1 and CDR2 sequences are LNHDA and SQIVND (reference sequence). The CDR3 sequence: CASSPGGSGSYNEQFF. In DNA form, the CDR3 reads TGTGCCAGTAGTCCCGGGGGGAGCGGCTCCTACAATGAGCAGTTCTTC.

Only a few counts were recorded for this clone. The genes are TRBV14 and TRBJ1-1; D gene ambiguous. The CDR3 loop spans 13 amino acids. The germline V gene has CDR1 SGHDN and CDR2 FVKESK. With 3 bases removed from V and 6 bases from J, the gap between germline ends came to 11 bases. CDR3 in amino acids: CASSQVRGSEAFF. DNA of the CDR3: TGTGCCAGCAGCCAGGTCCGTGGCTCTGAAGCTTTCTTT.

This clone appeared a few times. The gene calls are TRBV7-2 and TRBJ2-1; 7 nucleotides line up with TRBD2. The CDR3 is made up of 13 amino acids. The V segment lost 4 bases and the J segment 8 bases; nucleotides outside the gene matches: 5. Germline values: CDR1 SGHTA, CDR2 FQGNSA. The CDR3 DNA reads TGTGCCAGCAGCTGGCGGGAGTTCGATGAGCAGTTCTTC. This sequence encodes CASSWREFDEQFF.

The table lists this clone with a few counts. The chain employs TRBV29-1 and TRBJ2-7; TRBD1 matches 7 bases. V dropped 6 bases and J dropped 2; count of bases not matched to a gene: 4. The CDR3 length is 12 residues. Germline values: CDR1 SQVTM, CDR2 ANQGSEA. CDR3 sequence: CSVAGTAYEQYF. The CDR3 DNA reads TGCAGCGTGGCCGGGACAGCCTACGAGCAGTACTTC.